This T cell receptor (beta chain) is drawn from a study of T-cell reconstitution after alpha-beta-depleted transplantation in children. V was clipped by 4 bases and J by 3 bases, with 16 bases between them. Germline lookup yields CDR1 MGHDK and CDR2 SYGVNS. This CDR3 has 15 amino acids. The authors prepared the TCRbeta library with unique molecular identifiers. TCRdb fed the PCR reads into MiXCR, producing one record per CDR3 protein. The sample shows around 500,000 distinct CDR3 sequences, around an eighth of them seen only once. V is TRBV25-1 and J is TRBJ2-7; D is possibly TRBD1 (5 bases). Specimen: PBMCs from the stem cell graft donor, collected from the stem cell graft. This clonotype was sampled from a human donor who donated a stem cell graft to a child with combined immunodeficiency. The CDR3 sequence: CASSVSGFGSYEQYF. DNA of the CDR3: TGTGCCAGCAGTGTCTCAGGGTTTGGTAGCTACGAGCAGTACTTC.